Listed below are T cell receptor beta chains from one sample, sequenced in a study of T cells expressing NK-cell markers. TCRdb derives one entry per CDR3 protein from the 5' RACE reads, leaving out DNA. Its listing shows some 500,000 distinct CDR3 sequences. Sequencing was performed on blood T cells: a sorted CD56 or NKG2C T cell subset, CD4+ or CD8+ T cells, or bulk PBMC T cells (not recorded which). The receptor set was obtained from a woman aged 50 to 65 in good health. The CDR3 runs from the conserved cysteine through the conserved F or W. Each record gives: V gene, J gene, CDR3 protein.

>TRBV12-3/TRBV12-4|TRBJ2-3
CASNLQVGLEGDTQYF
>TRBV12-3/TRBV12-4|TRBJ1-3
CASSPSNTIYF
>TRBV5-1|TRBJ1-4
CASSYRPNNEKLFF
>TRBV7-9|TRBJ2-3
CASSLLAGGPTLDTQYF
>TRBV27|TRBJ2-7
CASSSYRDYEQYF
>TRBV12-5|TRBJ1-4
CASGLVNGVGEKLFF
>TRBV6-6|TRBJ2-1
CASSLTSGSRNNEQFF
>TRBV12-3/TRBV12-4|TRBJ1-2
CASSPRKGNYGYTF
>TRBV19|TRBJ1-3
CASSINSLGGNTIYF
>TRBV11-2|TRBJ2-3
CASSSIRGDTQYF
>TRBV29-1|TRBJ2-2
CSVEFLVAGELFF
>TRBV20-1|TRBJ2-3
CSARGGGDTQYF
>TRBV12-3/TRBV12-4|TRBJ2-3
CASSFGTSGRITQYF
>TRBV10-3|TRBJ2-5
CAISPWGEETQYF
>TRBV6-2/TRBV6-3|TRBJ2-1
CASSPRQGARYNEQFF
>TRBV29-1|TRBJ2-3
CSVEDLMVNRVRTDTQYF
>TRBV11-3|TRBJ1-2
CASSRPGGPNYGYTF
>TRBV6-5|TRBJ2-3
CATKRLAGDPDTQYF
>TRBV10-3|TRBJ1-5
CASRQGGIGNQPQHF
>TRBV4-1|TRBJ1-6
CASSQVGGGNSPLHF
>TRBV12-5|TRBJ2-5
CASGFQGQETQYF
>TRBV30|TRBJ2-2
CAWRAGWNTGELFF
>TRBV12-3/TRBV12-4|TRBJ2-3
CASSRILASGTDTQYF
>TRBV7-9|TRBJ2-1
CASSSGAGASEQFF
>TRBV6-1|TRBJ1-5
CASGTGQPQHF
>TRBV27|TRBJ2-1
CARPWVWVEQFF
>TRBV2|TRBJ2-3
CASSERGSITDTQYF
>TRBV20-1|TRBJ2-7
CSARDLRTSGYEQYF
>TRBV7-9|TRBJ1-1
CASSLGSQGEAFF
>TRBV2|TRBJ2-1
CASSYDGQAYNEQFF
>TRBV6-5|TRBJ2-2
CASSQTVGVTGELFF
>TRBV3-1|TRBJ2-5
CASGKTETQYF
>TRBV6-6|TRBJ2-3
CASTPGGSSTDTQYF
>TRBV5-4|TRBJ1-1
CASSDGQGPMNTEAFF
>TRBV20-1|TRBJ2-3
CSASPRENTDTQYF
>TRBV10-1|TRBJ1-1
CASSESGRNTEAFF
>TRBV2|TRBJ2-2
CASRGMGSGELFF
>TRBV6-1|TRBJ1-3
CATTTGSGNTIYF
>TRBV20-1|TRBJ1-2
CSARDGPYYGYTF
>TRBV14|TRBJ1-5
CASSQIESVWIYSNQPQHF
>TRBV19|TRBJ2-7
CATRGLAGASYEQYF
>TRBV5-1|TRBJ2-3
CASSLRLAGGMGTDTQYF
>TRBV7-9|TRBJ1-2
CASSSGPEGYTF
>TRBV5-6|TRBJ2-1
CASFKVTSTLGEQFF